Below, 9 T cell receptor beta chains from the same sample are listed, as sequenced in a study of PD-1 blockade in classical Hodgkin lymphoma. The sample's time point: newly diagnosed, previously untreated cHL patient sample. The data were produced by immunoSEQ multiplex PCR, yet TCRdb's version contains in-frame clones alone and is incomplete. The repertoire has tens of thousands of clones, 85% to 95% of them found once; the top ten carry about 3.9%. The sequenced sample consisted of peripheral blood mononuclear cells (PBMCs). The source of these receptors is a human donor with classical Hodgkin lymphoma.

CDR3 nucleotides: TGTGCCTGGGGGGACAGGGCGGATACTGAAGCTTTCTTT. This sequence encodes CAWGDRADTEAFF. The rearrangement joins TRBV30 to TRBJ1-1; 9 nucleotides match TRBD1. The CDR3 sequence is 13 residues long. Germline V CDR1 and CDR2: GTSNPN, SVGIG (reference sequence). J was trimmed by 5 bases and V by 5 bases; bases with no gene match: 6.

V gene TRBV6-5 combines with J gene TRBJ2-1; D remains ambiguous. The V end was cut by 7 bases, the J end by 2 bases, with 6 bases between. CDR3 length: 12 residues. Germline CDR1 and CDR2: MNHEY and SVGAGI. The chain's CDR3 is CASTSPYNEQFF. In nucleotides, the CDR3 is TGTGCCAGCACTTCCCCCTACAATGAGCAGTTCTTC.

CDR3 in DNA: TGTGCCAGCAGTGACTTGGATGCTAGCAATCAGCCCCAGCATTTT. Its protein product is CASSDLDASNQPQHF. The chain recombines TRBV2 with TRBJ1-5, with D hard to call. Trimming left V 3 bases short and J 0 bases short, with 9 bases between. CDR3 size: 15 residues. CDR1 and CDR2 (germline): SNHLY, FYNNEI.

The J gene is TRBJ1-5, the V gene TRBV6-6; D not certain. Germline V CDR1 and CDR2: MNHNY, SVGAGI (reference sequence). The length of the CDR3 is 15 residues. The V end was cut by 2 bases, the J end by 4 bases, with 12 bases between. CDR3 region: CASSYATDTNQPQHF. DNA for the CDR3: TGTGCCAGCAGTTACGCGACGGATACGAATCAGCCCCAGCATTTT.

To note about this clone: Distinct nucleotide sequences in the sample also encode this CDR3. The rearrangement links TRBV5-4 to TRBJ2-7; 8 bases fit TRBD2. V dropped 4 bases and J dropped 0; count of bases not matched to a gene: 9. This CDR3 region has 16 residues. Germline V gene lookup returns CDR1 SGHNT and CDR2 YYREEE (reference sequence). Written as DNA, the CDR3 is TGTGCCAGCAGCCCGGCGGGAGGCGCCTTCTCCTACGAGCAGTACTTC. Its translation is CASSPAGGAFSYEQYF.

The gene calls are TRBV5-8 and TRBJ2-2; a weak D match, TRBD2 (7 bases). The CDR3 has 14 residues. The V and J ends lost 5 bases and 7 bases respectively, with 15 bases between them. Germline lookup yields CDR1 SGHTS and CDR2 YDEGEE. The CDR3 sequence: CASSRGARVGELFF. CDR3 DNA sequence: TGTGCCAGCAGTCGGGGGGCCCGGGTCGGGGAGCTGTTTTTT. Using reference TRBV5-8 and TRBJ2-2 for the parts outside the CDR3, the full variable domain is EAGVTQSPTHLIKTRGQQATLRCSPISGHTSVYWYQQALGLGLQFLLWYDEGEERNRGNFPPRFSGRQFPNYSSELNVNALELEDSALYLCASSRGARVGELFFGEGSRLTVL.

This clone came up once. The chain combines TRBV12-5 with TRBJ2-1; D is undetermined. CDR1 is LGHNT and CDR2 is FRNRAP in the germline V gene. The CDR3 is made up of 10 amino acids. Trimming removed 2 bases at V and 7 bases at J, with 0 bases between. The DNA of the CDR3 is TGTGCTAGTGGTTTGAATGAGCAGTTCTTC. This encodes CASGLNEQFF.

Concerning this clone: Other DNA sequences in the same sample also yield this CDR3. The chain employs TRBV4-3 and TRBJ1-3; no firm D call. Germline assignment: CDR1 LGHNA and CDR2 YSLEER. With 3 bases removed from V and 0 bases from J, the gap between germline ends came to 12 bases. This CDR3 region has 16 residues. CDR3 bases: TGCGCCAGCAGCCAGGCCAGGCTCGCCTCTGGAAACACCATATATTTT. Its protein is CASSQARLASGNTIYF.

This clone was observed a single time. The V gene is TRBV7-6, the J gene TRBJ2-5, with unresolved D. Trimming took off 2 bases at V and 5 bases at J, with 6 bases between the two ends. CDR3 size: 12 residues. Per germline, CDR1 SGHVS and CDR2 FNYEAQ. The CDR3 bases are TGTGCCAGCAGCTTATTTGGCGAGACCCAGTACTTC. It specifies CASSLFGETQYF.